This TCR beta chain was sequenced during a study of neurological immune-mediated disorders. MiXCR, run by TCRdb on the 5' RACE reads, gives a single entry per CDR3 protein. The sample includes roughly 22,000 distinct CDR3 sequences, 5% to 7% of them seen just once. The sample comprised CD8+ T cells from blood. The receptor's source is a man aged 18 to 30 in good health.

In nucleotides, the CDR3 is TGTGCCAGCAGTTCGTCTGGTGGGGGCTTCGAGACTGAAGCTTTCTTT. Protein sequence: CASSSSGGGFETEAFF. The chain links TRBV6-6 to TRBJ1-1, with D perhaps matching TRBD1 (6 bases). Germline CDR1 is MNHNY and CDR2 is SVGAGI (reference sequence). This CDR3 comprises 16 residues. V lost 4 bases and J 5 bases, leaving 20 bases between the germline ends.